These 23 T cell receptor beta chains were all obtained from the same sample, sequenced in a study of blood T cell repertoires in COVID-19. TCRdb's table, derived via immunoSEQ multiplex PCR, lists solely in-frame clones and lacks some. The sample consists of 200,000 to 250,000 clones, roughly 80% of them appearing once. Sequencing input: peripheral blood. These receptors came from a woman in her sixties or seventies with acute or convalescent COVID-19.

V gene TRBV5-1 combines with J gene TRBJ2-3; 12 bases are shared with TRBD2. From germline, CDR1 is SGHRS and CDR2 YFSETQ. CDR3 length: 19 amino acids. J was trimmed by 4 bases and V by 0 bases; bases with no gene match: 12. CDR3 sequence: CASSLGRLAGDTLADTQYF. The CDR3 bases are TGCGCCAGCAGCTTGGGCCGACTAGCGGGAGATACCCTGGCAGATACGCAGTATTTT.

The chain recombines TRBV15 with TRBJ1-3, with 11 bases aligning to TRBD1. This CDR3 contains 19 residues. Germline loops: CDR1 LNHNV, CDR2 YYDKDF (reference sequence). Trimming at V came to 3 bases and at J to 3 bases, leaving 13 bases not matched to a gene. The CDR3 spells CATSRDPGTGGFIGNTIYF. The CDR3 region has the DNA TGTGCCACCAGCAGGGACCCCGGGACAGGGGGGTTTATTGGAAACACCATATATTTT. The complete variable domain, with remaining parts taken from reference TRBV15 and TRBJ1-3, reads DAMVIQNPRYQVTQFGKPVTLSCSQTLNHNVMYWYQQKSSQAPKLLFHYYDKDFNNEADTPDNFQSRRPNTSFCFLDIRSPGLGDTAMYLCATSRDPGTGGFIGNTIYFGEGSWLTVV.

The rearrangement uses TRBV24-1 and TRBJ2-2; TRBD1 agrees at 10 bases. Germline values: CDR1 KGHDR, CDR2 SFDVKD. The CDR3 length is 16 residues. The trim removed 3 bases at V and 5 bases at J, leaving 5 bases unmatched. CDR3 loop: CATSDAGQGETGELFF. The DNA for the CDR3 is TGTGCCACCAGTGATGCCGGACAGGGGGAGACCGGGGAGCTGTTTTTT.

The V and J genes are TRBV28 and TRBJ1-1; 7 bases align to TRBD1. CDR1 and CDR2 (germline): MDHEN, SYDVKM. V lost 4 bases and J lost 4; bases outside the gene matches: 15. CDR3 length: 17 residues. CDR3 nucleotides: TGTGCCAGCAGTTCCCAACTCACAGGGGCAAGGACCACTGAAGCTTTCTTT. Translation gives CASSSQLTGARTTEAFF. The whole variable domain, remainder taken from reference TRBV28 and TRBJ1-1, is DVKVTQSSRYLVKRTGEKVFLECVQDMDHENMFWYRQDPGLGLRLIYFSYDVKMKEKGDIPEGYSVSREKKERFSLILESASTNQTSMYLCASSSQLTGARTTEAFFGQGTRLTVV.

This sequence joins TRBV27 and TRBJ2-1, with D maybe TRBD1 (5 bases). The germline V and J ends were trimmed by 4 bases and 4 bases, with 8 bases remaining between them. Germline V lookup: CDR1 MNHEY, CDR2 SMNVEV (reference sequence). CDR3 length equals 13 residues. The CDR3 region is CASSWRQYNEQFF. CDR3 in DNA: TGTGCCAGCAGTTGGAGACAGTACAATGAGCAGTTCTTC.

V usage is TRBV2 and J usage is TRBJ1-5; TRBD1 matches at 7 bases. Germline V gene data show CDR1 as SNHLY and CDR2 as FYNNEI. The length of the CDR3 is 14 residues. Trimming at V came to 6 bases and at J to 3 bases, leaving 5 bases not matched to a gene. CDR3 in DNA: TGTGCCAGCAGGGCCGGGACAGACAATCAGCCCCAGCATTTT. Translation gives CASRAGTDNQPQHF.

The chain employs TRBV5-6 and TRBJ2-2; possible D gene TRBD2, 7 bases. The CDR3 spans 15 residues. Between the trimmed V and J ends, which lost 6 bases and 5 bases, there was a span of 17 bases. From germline, CDR1 is SGHDT and CDR2 YYEEEE. CDR3 residues: CASTLWGGRTGELFF. The CDR3, as DNA: TGTGCCAGCACCCTTTGGGGGGGCAGGACCGGGGAGCTGTTTTTT.

This sequence joins TRBV5-1 and TRBJ1-1; weak D call: TRBD1 (6 bases). Per germline, CDR1 SGHRS and CDR2 YFSETQ. V lost 3 bases and J 3 bases, leaving 15 bases between the germline ends. The length of the CDR3 is 15 residues. CDR3 amino acids: CASSSLTGSDTEAFF. CDR3 coding DNA: TGCGCCAGCAGCTCGTTAACAGGGTCCGACACTGAAGCTTTCTTT.

The CDR3 DNA follows: TGCGCCAGCAGCTGGGACAGGGCGGGCTATGGCTACACCTTC. Protein product: CASSWDRAGYGYTF. The chain recombines TRBV5-1 with TRBJ1-2; 9 bases are a match to TRBD1. Germline CDR1 and CDR2: SGHRS and YFSETQ. This CDR3 comprises 14 residues. V lost 3 bases, J lost 4 bases, and 4 bases stayed unmatched.

The chain has TRBV2 and TRBJ2-7, with 10 nucleotides matching TRBD2. V trimming: 7 bases; J trimming: 2 bases; junction bases outside the gene matches: 5. The CDR3 is 14 residues long. The germline V gene has CDR1 SNHLY and CDR2 FYNNEI. As DNA, the CDR3 is TGTGCCAGCACTAGCGGGAGCAGCACCTACGAGCAGTACTTC. Amino acids: CASTSGSSTYEQYF. Drawing the rest from reference TRBV2 and TRBJ2-7, the complete variable domain is EPEVTQTPSHQVTQMGQEVILRCVPISNHLYFYWYRQILGQKVEFLVSFYNNEISEKSEIFDDQFSVERPDGSNFTLKIRSTKLEDSAMYFCASTSGSSTYEQYFGPGTRLTVT.

This clone has more than one count but fewer than ten. V usage is TRBV6-1 and J usage is TRBJ2-7; 7 bases agree with TRBD1. The length of the CDR3 is 16 residues. Germline CDR1 reads MNHNS; CDR2 reads SASEGT. V dropped 3 bases and J dropped 6; count of bases not matched to a gene: 14. The CDR3, as DNA: TGTGCCAGCAGTGATGACGAAAGGGGGCGCTTCTCCGAGCAGTACTTC. Translation gives CASSDDERGRFSEQYF.

J is TRBJ2-3 and V is TRBV9; TRBD1 is a possible D gene (5 bases). This CDR3 is 14 amino acids long. Germline CDR1 and CDR2: SGDLS and YYNGEE. The germline V and J ends were trimmed by 0 bases and 4 bases, with 9 bases remaining between them. CDR3 protein: CASSVVDSSDTQYF. DNA for the CDR3: TGTGCCAGCAGCGTAGTTGACAGCTCAGATACGCAGTATTTT.

The J gene is TRBJ2-1, the V gene TRBV10-3, with a tentative D call TRBD2 (5 bases). Trimming removed 0 bases from V and 9 bases from J, with 15 bases in between. The CDR3 spans 15 residues. Germline V gene data show CDR1 as ENHRY and CDR2 as SYGVKD. The CDR3 protein is CAISESGESLIEQFF. The DNA of the CDR3 is TGTGCCATCAGTGAGTCGGGAGAGTCTCTTATTGAGCAGTTCTTC.

This chain uses TRBV18 with TRBJ2-2; possible D gene TRBD1, 7 bases. The germline gives CDR1 KGHSH, CDR2 LQKENI. V lost 0 bases and J 6 bases, leaving 20 bases between the germline ends. The CDR3 has 18 amino acids. This CDR3 reads CASSPPPARGVRSGELFF. In DNA form, the CDR3 reads TGTGCCAGCTCACCACCCCCCGCCAGGGGGGTACGATCCGGGGAGCTGTTTTTT.

This clone was detected once. The genes are TRBV30 and TRBJ1-6; D possibly corresponds to TRBD1 (5 bases). The V end was cut by 5 bases, the J end by 5 bases, with 10 bases between. The CDR3 contains 13 residues. Germline loops: CDR1 GTSNPN, CDR2 SVGIG (reference sequence). The CDR3 coding sequence is TGTGCCTGGGAACAGGAGAATAATTCACCCCTCCACTTT. This translates into CAWEQENNSPLHF. The full variable domain, in which reference TRBV30 and TRBJ1-6 provide the parts outside the CDR3, is SQTIHQWPATLVQPVGSPLSLECTVEGTSNPNLYWYRQAAGRGLQLLFYSVGIGQISSEVPQNLSASRPQDRQFILSSKKLLLSDSGFYLCAWEQENNSPLHFGNGTRLTVT.

The chain uses TRBV5-1 and TRBJ2-1, with 11 bases matching TRBD2. Germline V gene sequence: CDR1 SGHRS, CDR2 YFSETQ. Unmatched junction bases numbered 7, after V lost 3 bases and J lost 8 bases. The length of the CDR3 is 15 residues. CDR3 region: CASSYKLAGADEQFF. The CDR3, as DNA: TGCGCCAGCAGCTATAAACTAGCGGGAGCCGATGAGCAGTTCTTC.

V gene TRBV18 combines with J gene TRBJ1-1; 9 positions match TRBD1. From germline, CDR1 is KGHSH and CDR2 LQKENI. There are 15 residues in the CDR3. V dropped 2 bases and J dropped 4; count of bases not matched to a gene: 5. The CDR3 coding sequence is TGTGCCAGCTCACCAACGGACAGGGGCTTCACTGAAGCTTTCTTT. Translation: CASSPTDRGFTEAFF.

This clone was found a few times. The chain couples TRBV5-1 to TRBJ2-5; TRBD1 aligns across 11 bases. CDR3 length: 14 residues. With 4 bases clipped from V and 4 bases from J, the junction kept 3 bases outside the gene matches. Germline V gene data show CDR1 as SGHRS and CDR2 as YFSETQ. In nucleotides, the CDR3 is TGCGCCAGCAGCGTTGGGACAGGGGGAGAGACCCAGTACTTC. This codes for CASSVGTGGETQYF.

The chain has TRBV30 and TRBJ1-6; maybe TRBD1 (6 bases). This CDR3 region has 13 residues. Germline V CDR1 and CDR2: GTSNPN, SVGIG (reference sequence). Trimming removed 3 bases from V and 9 bases from J, with 12 bases in between. The chain's CDR3 is CAWRADSPSPLHF. In DNA form, the CDR3 reads TGTGCCTGGAGGGCGGACAGCCCTTCACCCCTCCACTTT. Combining the CDR3 with reference TRBV30 and TRBJ1-6 gives the whole variable domain SQTIHQWPATLVQPVGSPLSLECTVEGTSNPNLYWYRQAAGRGLQLLFYSVGIGQISSEVPQNLSASRPQDRQFILSSKKLLLSDSGFYLCAWRADSPSPLHFGNGTRLTVT.

This clone was found a few times. The rearrangement links TRBV14 to TRBJ1-6; maybe TRBD1 (5 bases). The germline gives CDR1 SGHDN, CDR2 FVKESK. Trimming stripped 4 bases from V and 11 bases from J, with 27 bases between. The CDR3 totals 18 residues. The DNA for the CDR3 is TGTGCCAGCAGCCCCTCGATCCGGGGGTTCTTTTCCGTCGCACCCCTCCACTTT. Protein sequence: CASSPSIRGFFSVAPLHF.

The V and J genes are TRBV19 and TRBJ1-5; D perhaps matches TRBD1 (5 bases). Deletions cut 3 bases from V and 4 bases from J, with 16 bases between. Germline V CDR1 and CDR2: LNHDA, SQIVND (reference sequence). The CDR3 runs 16 residues. Here the CDR3 DNA reads TGTGCCAGTAGTATGGGCGGCGGGACTGCAAATCAGCCCCAGCATTTT. Protein: CASSMGGGTANQPQHF.

V and J are TRBV7-2 and TRBJ2-5, with a tentative D call TRBD1 (6 bases). The CDR3 contains 15 residues. Trimming removed 2 bases from V and 1 base from J, with 11 bases in between. The germline gives CDR1 SGHTA, CDR2 FQGNSA. CDR3 sequence: CASSLTGHLQETQYF. For the CDR3, the DNA is TGTGCCAGCAGCTTAACAGGGCACCTCCAAGAGACCCAGTACTTC.

The chain combines TRBV20-1 with TRBJ2-2; D possibly corresponds to TRBD2 (5 bases). From germline, CDR1 is DFQATT and CDR2 SNEGSKA (reference sequence). The CDR3 totals 15 residues. Trimming cost V 3 bases and J 6 bases, with 17 bases left between them. The CDR3 here is CSASSRTPSSGELFF. The CDR3 coding sequence is TGCAGTGCTAGTTCCCGGACTCCCAGTTCCGGGGAGCTGTTTTTT.